A selection of T cell receptor beta chains follows, all from one sample in a study of CD8 T cells in Susac syndrome. TCRdb independently ran MiXCR on the immunoSEQ multiplex PCR reads; one entry per CDR3 protein. The sample contains about 190,000 distinct CDR3 sequences, 95% of which appear only once. Sequenced material: CD4+ T cells from PBMCs. The receptors were sampled from a human donor with Susac syndrome. Both conserved end residues are part of each CDR3. A D gene is named only where the DNA matches it firmly. Some rows have no size entry. The others give once, few or many, or a class for an expanded clone.

TGTGCCAGCAGTGAGGACAGGGGATTACAAGAGACCCAGTACTTC,CASSEDRGLQETQYF,TRBV2,TRBJ2-5,TRBD1,NA
TGTGCCAGCATCGAGCGGGGAGGTAGCACAGATACGCAGTATTTT,CASIERGGSTDTQYF,TRBV28,TRBJ2-3,TRBD2,NA
TGTGCCAGCAGCGGGGCTAGCGGCAACACAGATACGCAGTATTTT,CASSGASGNTDTQYF,TRBV7-9,TRBJ2-3,TRBD2,NA
TGTGCCAGCAGTGCGGACAGGGGTGCTGAAGCTTTCTTT,CASSADRGAEAFF,TRBV2,TRBJ1-1,TRBD1,NA
TGCAGTGCTCCCGGACTAGCGGATAGGACCGGGGAGCTGTTTTTT,CSAPGLADRTGELFF,TRBV20-1,TRBJ2-2,TRBD2,once
TGCGCCAGCAGCTCCCCGGTCCTAGCGCATCGGAATGAGCAGTTCTTC,CASSSPVLAHRNEQFF,TRBV5-1,TRBJ2-1,NA,NA
TGTGCCCCCCCCCTTGGCTACACCTTC,CAPPLGYTF,TRBV24-1,TRBJ1-2,NA,NA
TGTGCCAGCAGCTTAGTCTCAAGCGGGGCAGGTGATACGCAGTATTTT,CASSLVSSGAGDTQYF,TRBV7-9,TRBJ2-3,TRBD2,NA
TGTGCCACCAGCAGGGACCTTAGCGGGGGGTTTAGGTGGACCCAGTACTTC,CATSRDLSGGFRWTQYF,TRBV15,TRBJ2-5,TRBD2,NA
TGTGCCAGCAGTTTTTTTCGACAGGGGTCACTCTACGAGCAGTACTTC,CASSFFRQGSLYEQYF,TRBV12-3/TRBV12-4,TRBJ2-7,TRBD1,once
TGTGCCTCCCCGGGTAGCGGGGGGGATTACAATGAGCAGTTCTTC,CASPGSGGDYNEQFF,TRBV30,TRBJ2-1,TRBD2,NA
TGTGCCAGTAGTAGATCACATGCCGGGGAGCTGTTTTTT,CASSRSHAGELFF,TRBV19,TRBJ2-2,NA,NA
TGCAGTGCTAGAGTGGCGCCCGGCGGGGCCTACACAGATACGCAGTATTTT,CSARVAPGGAYTDTQYF,TRBV20-1,TRBJ2-3,NA,NA
TGTGCCAGCAGCCCGGAGCTGGCAAACACCGGGGAGCTGTTTTTT,CASSPELANTGELFF,TRBV5-4,TRBJ2-2,NA,NA
TGCAGTGCTAGAAGGAACGAGGGGCGTGGGACTGAAGCTTTCTTT,CSARRNEGRGTEAFF,TRBV20-1,TRBJ1-1,NA,NA
TGTGCCAGCAGTGAACAGTTCCCCGACGAGCAGTACTTC,CASSEQFPDEQYF,TRBV28,TRBJ2-7,NA,NA